The 19 T cell receptor beta chains below all came from one sample that was sequenced in a study of blood T cell repertoires in COVID-19. Using immunoSEQ multiplex PCR, the repertoire was profiled, and TCRdb retains in-frame clones only, with some absent. The table lists some 180,000 clones, around 82% of them singletons. Sequencing was carried out using PBMCs or T cells enriched from blood (not recorded which). The source is a woman in her fifties or sixties with acute COVID-19.

The chain is built from TRBV7-2 and TRBJ1-6; D unclear. The CDR3 has 15 amino acids. CDR1 is SGHTA, CDR2 FQGNSA, per germline. The ends were cut back, 7 bases at V and 0 bases at J, with 10 bases in the middle. CDR3 bases: TGTGCCAGCATCCTTACCAGCTCCTATAATTCACCCCTCCACTTT. Translation: CASILTSSYNSPLHF.

The chain couples TRBV5-1 to TRBJ2-5; the D is unclear. The germline gives CDR1 SGHRS, CDR2 YFSETQ. CDR3 length: 16 amino acids. With 0 bases removed from V and 1 base from J, the gap between germline ends came to 13 bases. The CDR3 DNA reads TGCGCCAGCAGCTTGGGTATCGTATCTTCCCAAGAGACCCAGTACTTC. As protein: CASSLGIVSSQETQYF.

The chain carries TRBV27 and TRBJ2-3; the match to TRBD2 covers 13 bases. This CDR3 comprises 18 residues. The V and J ends lost 4 bases and 4 bases, in that order; junction bases with no gene match: 11. Germline V gene data show CDR1 as MNHEY and CDR2 as SMNVEV (reference sequence). The CDR3 DNA sequence: TGTGCCAGCAGTTCACTAGCGGGAGGGACGACAGAACCAGATACGCAGTATTTT. Amino acid sequence: CASSSLAGGTTEPDTQYF.

The count of this clone is one. The rearrangement uses TRBV29-1 and TRBJ1-2; a possible D gene is TRBD1 (5 bases). The CDR3 is 12 residues long. The V end was cut by 3 bases, the J end by 4 bases, with 9 bases between. Per germline, CDR1 SQVTM and CDR2 ANQGSEA. CDR3 nucleotide sequence: TGCAGCGTTGATGTGGGGGGCTATGGCTACACCTTC. This encodes CSVDVGGYGYTF.

This clone was seen just once. The J gene is TRBJ1-2, the V gene TRBV10-3, with D unresolved. Germline-derived CDR1 and CDR2 are ENHRY and SYGVKD. CDR3 length equals 14 residues. Trimming shortened V by 0 bases and J by 2 bases, and 7 bases separated the two germline ends. CDR3: CAISESGGNYGYTF. As DNA, the CDR3 is TGTGCCATCAGTGAGTCGGGAGGGAACTATGGCTACACCTTC.

The CDR3: CASSRRERGTDTGELFF. The CDR3, as DNA: TGCGCCAGCAGTCGAAGAGAGCGGGGGACGGACACCGGGGAGCTGTTTTTT. This chain joins TRBV10-1 and TRBJ2-2; TRBD2 matches 8 bases. Germline CDR1 is WNHNN and CDR2 is SYGVQD (reference sequence). CDR3 length: 17 amino acids. With V trimmed by 5 bases and J by 3 bases, 11 bases remained unmatched.

The chain has TRBV12-2 and TRBJ1-1; TRBD1 reflects the table's D call only, with no check against the DNA. TRBV12-2 is assigned pseudogene status. This CDR3 spans 16 amino acids. CDR3 nucleotide sequence: TGTGCAAGTCGCTACCGGGACAGAAAAAAGAACACTGAAGCTTTCTTT. Its translation: CASRYRDRKKNTEAFF.

Concerning this clone itself: Other DNA sequences in this specimen translate into the identical CDR3. This chain connects TRBV5-1 to TRBJ1-3; D possibly corresponds to TRBD1 (6 bases). From germline, CDR1 is SGHRS and CDR2 YFSETQ. This CDR3 contains 15 residues. Trimming pared 0 bases from V and 0 bases from J, leaving 7 bases between. CDR3 loop: CASSLEGGSGNTIYF. In nucleotides, the CDR3 is TGCGCCAGCAGCTTGGAAGGGGGCTCTGGAAACACCATATATTTT.

The chain uses TRBV29-1 and TRBJ1-1, with TRBD1 as a possible D gene (5 bases). The CDR3 is made up of 12 amino acids. The germline CDR1 and CDR2 sequences are SQVTM and ANQGSEA. V was trimmed by 6 bases and J by 2 bases, leaving 10 bases between them. CDR3 loop: CSVWGGNTEAFF. The CDR3 DNA sequence: TGCAGCGTCTGGGGCGGTAACACTGAAGCTTTCTTT.

The V call is TRBV27, the J call TRBJ2-4, with 9 bases identical to TRBD1. Germline assignment: CDR1 MNHEY and CDR2 SMNVEV (reference sequence). Trimming removed 6 bases from V and 2 bases from J; junction bases left unmatched: 8. The CDR3 consists of 16 residues. The CDR3 DNA reads as TGTGCCAGCAGCTCGAGGACAGGGGACTCCAAAAACATTCAGTACTTC. It is translated as CASSSRTGDSKNIQYF.

Written as DNA, the CDR3 is TGTGCCAGCAGCAAACGACAGGGCCAAGAGACCCAGTACTTC. As protein: CASSKRQGQETQYF. The chain uses TRBV7-9 and TRBJ2-5; 7 nucleotides agree with TRBD1. The CDR3 runs 14 residues. Trimming at V came to 5 bases and at J to 1 base, leaving 4 bases not matched to a gene. The germline gives CDR1 SEHNR, CDR2 FQNEAQ (reference sequence).

The chain's CDR3 is CASGHSGGLVSEQFF. CDR3 bases: TGTGCCAGTGGGCATAGCGGGGGGCTGGTATCTGAGCAGTTCTTC. The chain employs TRBV19 and TRBJ2-1, with TRBD2 matching over 10 bases. This CDR3 is 15 amino acids long. Looked up from germline, CDR1 is LNHDA and CDR2 is SQIVND (reference sequence). The V gene end was trimmed by 8 bases and the J gene end by 9 bases; junction bases not matched to a gene: 13.

The sample holds many counts of this clone. The chain employs TRBV27 and TRBJ1-1; 7 bases match TRBD1. Trimming removed 5 bases from V and 1 base from J; junction bases left unmatched: 22. CDR1 is MNHEY, CDR2 SMNVEV, per germline (reference sequence). The CDR3 is made up of 20 amino acids. This CDR3 is CASSRLSPERQGRENTEAFF. Here the CDR3 DNA reads TGTGCCAGCAGTCGATTATCCCCAGAACGACAGGGCAGGGAGAACACTGAAGCTTTCTTT.

The chain has TRBV9 and TRBJ2-3; TRBD2 matches 12 bases. V trimming: 4 bases; J trimming: 3 bases; junction bases outside the gene matches: 9. Looked up from germline, CDR1 is SGDLS and CDR2 is YYNGEE. The CDR3 runs 17 residues. The CDR3 is CASSQVASGGATDTQYF. CDR3 DNA: TGTGCCAGCAGCCAAGTGGCTAGCGGGGGGGCAACAGATACGCAGTATTTT.

The rearrangement links TRBV4-3 to TRBJ2-1, with 11 bases aligning to TRBD2. Germline V gives CDR1 LGHNA, CDR2 YSLEER. The length of the CDR3 is 15 residues. Trimming cost V 0 bases and J 12 bases; bases outside gene matches: 7. CDR3 region: CASSQEVETSGVQFF. The CDR3 DNA reads as TGCGCCAGCAGCCAAGAAGTGGAGACTAGCGGGGTGCAGTTCTTC.

This clone was recorded a few times. The chain's CDR3 is CASSLSPMGELFF. The CDR3 coding sequence is TGTGCCAGCAGCTTGTCCCCCATGGGGGAGCTGTTTTTT. The rearrangement links TRBV5-8 to TRBJ2-2; D gene uncertain. The CDR3 loop spans 13 amino acids. V shed 1 base and J shed 8 bases, with 9 bases lying between them. Germline loops: CDR1 SGHTS, CDR2 YDEGEE.

This sequence joins TRBV19 and TRBJ2-5, with a weak D call TRBD1 (6 bases). The CDR3 has 15 amino acids. Germline loops: CDR1 LNHDA, CDR2 SQIVND (reference sequence). V gave up 5 bases and J gave up 5 bases, with 18 bases separating them. CDR3 residues: CASSPQGSLGETQYF. As DNA, the CDR3 is TGTGCCAGTAGTCCCCAGGGGTCGCTGGGGGAGACCCAGTACTTC.

The chain employs TRBV11-2 and TRBJ1-2; tentative D call: TRBD1 (5 bases). Germline CDR1 and CDR2: SGHAT and FQNNGV. The length of the CDR3 is 14 residues. Trimming pared 5 bases from V and 4 bases from J, leaving 14 bases between. The CDR3 reads CASSHESGLYGYTF. The CDR3 coding sequence is TGTGCCAGCAGCCACGAGTCGGGACTCTATGGCTACACCTTC. The full variable domain, with the rest looked up from reference TRBV11-2 and TRBJ1-2, is EAGVAQSPRYKIIEKRQSVAFWCNPISGHATLYWYQQILGQGPKLLIQFQNNGVVDDSQLPKDRFSAERLKGVDSTLKIQPAKLEDSAVYLCASSHESGLYGYTFGSGTRLTVV.

The chain links TRBV10-2 to TRBJ2-1, with 14 bases aligning to TRBD2. CDR3 length equals 17 residues. Germline values: CDR1 WSHSY, CDR2 SAAADI. J lost 3 bases, V lost 4 bases, and 5 bases had no gene match. The CDR3 DNA is TGCGCCAGCAGTGGACTAGCGGGAGGGGGTGACTACAATGAGCAGTTCTTC. It translates to CASSGLAGGGDYNEQFF.